This entry is about one T cell receptor (beta chain). This entry comes from a study of blood T cell repertoires in COVID-19. Overall study context: Sites across the United States, Italy and Spain contributed samples from acute and convalescent COVID-19.

This CDR3 region has 15 residues. The V gene's germline CDR1 is LNHDA and CDR2 SQIVND (reference sequence). The V gene end was trimmed by 3 bases and the J gene end by 2 bases; junction bases not matched to a gene: 6. Only in-frame clones appear in the TCRdb table, and some are missing; sequencing was by immunoSEQ multiplex PCR. This table has over 60,000 clones, over 80% appearing once. This receptor was taken from a human donor in a cohort sampled during active COVID-19. Sample: peripheral blood. V gene TRBV19 combines with J gene TRBJ2-7, with TRBD1 matching 8 bases. The CDR3 DNA is TGTGCCAGTAGTATTCTCCCGGGACAGGCCTACGAGCAGTACTTC. As protein: CASSILPGQAYEQYF.